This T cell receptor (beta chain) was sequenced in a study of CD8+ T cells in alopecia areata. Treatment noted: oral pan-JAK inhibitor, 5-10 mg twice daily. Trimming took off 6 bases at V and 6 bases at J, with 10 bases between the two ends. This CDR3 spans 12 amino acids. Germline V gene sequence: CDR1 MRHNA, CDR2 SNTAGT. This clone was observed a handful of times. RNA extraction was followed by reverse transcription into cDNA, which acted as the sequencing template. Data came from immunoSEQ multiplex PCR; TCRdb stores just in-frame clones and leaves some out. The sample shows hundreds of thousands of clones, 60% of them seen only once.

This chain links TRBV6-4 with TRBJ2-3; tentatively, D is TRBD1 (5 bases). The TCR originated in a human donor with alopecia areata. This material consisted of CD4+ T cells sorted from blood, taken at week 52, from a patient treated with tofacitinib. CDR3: CASRGPGDTQYF. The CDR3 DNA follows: TGTGCCAGCAGGGGCCCAGGGGATACGCAGTATTTT.